Described below is a single TCR beta chain sequence and its context. Its antigen is currently unknown. This record belongs to a study of Ad26.COV2.S vaccination and SARS-CoV-2 variants. Study context: Ad26.COV2.S, an intramuscular injection, was given once or twice 56 days apart. Points from the study as a whole: The breadth of spike-specific CD8+ and CD4+ T cell responses after vaccination was reportedly substantial. Placebo recipients had lower spike-specific TCR breadth than vaccine recipients.

Treatment: roughly 18 received Ad26.COV2.S at low or high dose, single or two shots; roughly five received placebo; per-sample allocation not given. Day 63 following the first vaccine or placebo injection was when the samples were taken. The sample came from a Boston adult aged 18-55 years. The germline gives CDR1 MDHEN, CDR2 SYDVKM. The V gene lost 6 bases and the J gene lost 6 bases, with 21 bases spanning the gap. The CDR3 contains 15 residues. The assay was immunoSEQ multiplex PCR, and TCRdb's table has in-frame clones only and misses some. This table has around 450,000 clones, about 90% appearing once.

The TCR comes from a person between 18 and 59 years old who received the Ad26.COV2.S COVID-19 vaccine or a placebo. This chain links TRBV28 with TRBJ2-7; TRBD2 might be the D (5 bases). Sequencing was performed on peripheral blood, taken in a trial of Ad26.COV2.S vaccine versus placebo. The CDR3 DNA reads TGTGCCAGCAGCCCACCGGGAAGGGCTCTTTTCGAGCAGTACTTC. Its translation: CASSPPGRALFEQYF.